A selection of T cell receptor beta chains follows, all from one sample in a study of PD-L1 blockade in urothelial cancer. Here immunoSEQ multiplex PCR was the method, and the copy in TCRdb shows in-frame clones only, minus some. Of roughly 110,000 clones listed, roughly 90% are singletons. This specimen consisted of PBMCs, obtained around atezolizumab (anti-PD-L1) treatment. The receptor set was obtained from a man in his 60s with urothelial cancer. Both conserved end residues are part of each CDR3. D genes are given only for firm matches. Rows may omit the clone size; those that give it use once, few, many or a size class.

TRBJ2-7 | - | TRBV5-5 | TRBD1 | TGTGCCAGCAGCCCCCGGGGGACAGGGCGGTACGAGCAGTACTTC | CASSPRGTGRYEQYF
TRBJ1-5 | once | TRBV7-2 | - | TGTGCCAGCAGCTCGACAGTTTACAATCAGCCCCAGCATTTT | CASSSTVYNQPQHF
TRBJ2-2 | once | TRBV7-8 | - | TGTGCCAGCAGCCACCTCAGGGTTCCCGGGGAGCTGTTTTTT | CASSHLRVPGELFF
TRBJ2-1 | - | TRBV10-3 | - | TGTGCCATCAAATCCCTATCTTACAATGAGCAGTTCTTC | CAIKSLSYNEQFF
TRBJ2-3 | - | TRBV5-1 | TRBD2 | TGCGCCAGCAGCTTGGGGGGACTAGCGGGGGGACGCACAGATACGCAGTATTTT | CASSLGGLAGGRTDTQYF
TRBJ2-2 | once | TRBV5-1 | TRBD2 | TGCGCCAGCAGCTTACGGACTAGCGGAGACACCGGGGAGCTGTTTTTT | CASSLRTSGDTGELFF
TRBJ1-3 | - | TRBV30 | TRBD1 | TGTGCCTGGAGTACGGGACAGGGTATTAATACGGCTGGAAACACCATATATTTT | CAWSTGQGINTAGNTIYF
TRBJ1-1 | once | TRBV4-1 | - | TGCGCCAGCAGCCAAGGGATGACAGGGAACACTGAAGCTTTCTTT | CASSQGMTGNTEAFF
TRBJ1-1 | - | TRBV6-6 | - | TGTGCCACTGGAAGACAAGTAAACACTGAAGCTTTCTTT | CATGRQVNTEAFF
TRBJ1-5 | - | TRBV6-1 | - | TGTGCCAGCAGTGAATTGGGGGGTCGTCAGCCCCAGCATTTT | CASSELGGRQPQHF
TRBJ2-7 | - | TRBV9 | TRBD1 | TGTGCCAGCAGCGTAGGTGGGACAGGGGAAGACGAGCAGTACTTC | CASSVGGTGEDEQYF
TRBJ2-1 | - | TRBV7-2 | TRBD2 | TGTGCCAGCAGCTACAGCGGGAGCACCTACAATGAGCAGTTCTTC | CASSYSGSTYNEQFF
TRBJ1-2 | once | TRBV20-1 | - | TGCAGTCCCAATGGCTACACCTTC | CSPNGYTF
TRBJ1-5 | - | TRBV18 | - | TGTGCCAGCTCACCGGGTTTTTCGGGGGTCAGCATTCAGCCCCAGCATTTT | CASSPGFSGVSIQPQHF
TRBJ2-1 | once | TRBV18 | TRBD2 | TGTGCCAGCTCACCATTCGGGGGGACTGAGCAGTTCTTC | CASSPFGGTEQFF
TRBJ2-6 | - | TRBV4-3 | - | TGCGCCAGCAGCCAAGGCTACTCTGGGGCCAACGTCCTGACTTTC | CASSQGYSGANVLTF
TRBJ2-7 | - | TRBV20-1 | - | TGCAGTGCTCCAGGGGCAATCGGGGTGTACTTC | CSAPGAIGVYF
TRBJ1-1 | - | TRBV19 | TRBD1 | TGTGCCAGTAGTCTTGACCGGGACAGGAGGAACACTGAAGCTTTCTTT | CASSLDRDRRNTEAFF
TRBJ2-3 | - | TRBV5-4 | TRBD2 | TGTGCCAGCAGCTCTGCTAGCGGGAGTACCACAGATACGCAGTATTTT | CASSSASGSTTDTQYF
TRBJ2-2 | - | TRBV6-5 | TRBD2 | TGTGCCAGCAGAGGTAGCGGGAGGGCCGAGGGGGAGCTGTTTTTT | CASRGSGRAEGELFF